This T cell receptor (beta chain) was identified during a study of graft-versus-host responses after intestinal transplantation. CDR1 and CDR2 from the germline V gene are MNHNS and SASEGT. CDR3 length: 15 amino acids. The V and J ends lost 8 bases and 2 bases, in that order; junction bases with no gene match: 9. Measured with immunoSEQ multiplex PCR; TCRdb has only the in-frame clones, and not every one. The repertoire consists of about 120,000 clones, with 85% to 95% occurring once and the leading ten covering approximately 0.11%. As for this clone: The target antigen is unknown.

The genes are TRBV6-1 and TRBJ1-5; 7 positions match TRBD1. Sequencing was performed on unstimulated CD4+ T cells sorted from spleen or lymph node cells, taken before intestinal transplant. The receptor's source is a human donor who received an intestinal transplant. The CDR3 DNA is TGTGCCAGCCTAGGCAGACAGGGAGGCAATCAGCCCCAGCATTTT. It is translated as CASLGRQGGNQPQHF.